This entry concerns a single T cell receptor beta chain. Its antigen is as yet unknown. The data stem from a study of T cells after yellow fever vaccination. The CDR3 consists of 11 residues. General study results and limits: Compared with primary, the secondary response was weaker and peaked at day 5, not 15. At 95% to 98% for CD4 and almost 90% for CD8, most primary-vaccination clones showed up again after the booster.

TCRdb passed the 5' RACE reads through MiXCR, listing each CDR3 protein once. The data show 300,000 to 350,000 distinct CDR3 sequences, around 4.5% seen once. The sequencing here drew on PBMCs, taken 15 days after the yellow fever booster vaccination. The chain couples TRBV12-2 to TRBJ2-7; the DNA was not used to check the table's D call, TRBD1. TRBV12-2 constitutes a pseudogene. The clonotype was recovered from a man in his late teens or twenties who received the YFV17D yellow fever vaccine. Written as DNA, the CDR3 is TGTGCAAGTCGCTCCCCTCGCGAGCAGTACTTC. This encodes CASRSPREQYF.